The 12 T cell receptor beta chains given below trace back to one sample, sequenced in a study of patients and donors after allogeneic stem cell transplantation. One entry per CDR3 protein, called by TCRdb with MiXCR from the RT-PCR reads. The table lists 400,000 to 450,000 distinct CDR3 sequences, 16% of them singletons. The sample was blood, either unsorted or a sorted T cell fraction (not recorded which). The receptors stem from a human donor who was either an allogeneic HSCT recipient or a stem cell or donor lymphocyte infusion donor (not recorded which). It is not recorded whose cells these are; they may come from a transplant donor.

This clonotype has a handful of counts. V gene TRBV28 combines with J gene TRBJ1-2; the D is unclear. Trimming left V 2 bases short and J 4 bases short, with 11 bases between. The germline gives CDR1 MDHEN, CDR2 SYDVKM. This CDR3 is built from 14 residues. The CDR3 protein is CASSLMGRGYGYTF. CDR3 nucleotides: TGTGCCAGCAGTTTAATGGGCAGAGGCTATGGCTACACCTTC.

V and J are TRBV27 and TRBJ1-2, with D unclear. Germline lookup yields CDR1 MNHEY and CDR2 SMNVEV (reference sequence). The V and J ends lost 0 bases and 7 bases respectively, with 12 bases between them. There are 14 residues in the CDR3. The CDR3 is CASSLSHGIGGYTF. The CDR3, as DNA: TGTGCCAGCAGTTTATCTCACGGGATAGGTGGCTACACCTTC.

The CDR3 DNA sequence: TGTGCCAGCAGCCCCCCGAGTAGCGGGAATGAAAAACTGTTTTTT. Protein: CASSPPSSGNEKLFF. This chain connects TRBV6-1 to TRBJ1-4; unclear D gene. This CDR3 is 15 amino acids long. CDR1 and CDR2 from the germline V gene are MNHNS and SASEGT. V was trimmed by 6 bases and J by 5 bases, leaving 16 bases between them.

This clonotype was counted only a few times. CDR3 nucleotide sequence: TGCAGTGCTTCGACAGGGGTCTATGGCTACACCTTC. It yields the protein CSASTGVYGYTF. The gene calls are TRBV20-1 and TRBJ1-2, with 8 nucleotides matching TRBD1. Per the germline V gene, CDR1 is DFQATT and CDR2 is SNEGSKA (reference sequence). V was pared by 5 bases and J by 4 bases, with 3 bases of the junction left unmatched. The CDR3 consists of 12 residues.

The rearrangement uses TRBV12-3 or TRBV12-4 and TRBJ1-6, with D possibly matching TRBD1 (5 bases). V lost 7 bases, J lost 10 bases, and 20 bases lay in between. The CDR3 runs 15 residues. CDR3 region: CASTFGATPGSPLHF. In DNA, the CDR3 is TGTGCCAGCACTTTCGGGGCAACCCCTGGGTCACCCCTCCACTTT.

The sample holds many counts of this clonotype. The rearrangement joins TRBV4-1 to TRBJ2-7, with TRBD1 identical over 7 bases. V shed 0 bases and J 3 bases; nucleotides not matched to a gene: 5. CDR1 is MGHRA, CDR2 YSYEKL, per germline. This CDR3 is built from 15 residues. CDR3 sequence reads: CASSQDKGTDYEQYF. The CDR3 DNA reads TGCGCCAGCAGCCAAGATAAAGGGACAGACTACGAGCAGTACTTC.

This clonotype turned up a few times. J is TRBJ2-2 and V is TRBV20-1; possibly TRBD1 or TRBD2 for D (6 bases each). CDR3 length equals 16 residues. V dropped 2 bases and J dropped 6 bases, with 19 bases sitting between them. Germline CDR1 reads DFQATT; CDR2 reads SNEGSKA (reference sequence). The CDR3 nucleotides read TGCAGTGCTAGACCCATCGGGGGCTATAAGGCCGGGGAGCTGTTTTTT. Its protein product is CSARPIGGYKAGELFF.

The chain uses TRBV9 and TRBJ2-2; 15 nucleotides agree with TRBD2. This CDR3 has 18 residues. J was trimmed by 5 bases and V by 4 bases; bases with no gene match: 9. The germline CDR1 and CDR2 sequences are SGDLS and YYNGEE. The CDR3 nucleotides read TGTGCCAGCAGCCCCCGGACTAGCGGGGGGGCCGGGACCGGGGAGCTGTTTTTT. This encodes CASSPRTSGGAGTGELFF.

This clonotype was seen a few times. The chain couples TRBV5-1 to TRBJ1-2; D uncertain. Germline assignment: CDR1 SGHRS and CDR2 YFSETQ. Trimming shortened V by 4 bases and J by 5 bases, and 15 bases separated the two germline ends. The CDR3 spans 14 residues. The chain's CDR3 is CASSPGEMEYGYTF. The CDR3 DNA sequence: TGCGCCAGCAGCCCAGGCGAGATGGAATATGGCTACACCTTC.

The chain links TRBV4-1 to TRBJ2-5; the match to TRBD2 covers 10 bases. The CDR3 contains 17 residues. The junction had 8 bases not matched to a gene; V was cut back by 0 bases and J by 4 bases. Germline-derived CDR1 and CDR2 are MGHRA and YSYEKL. Here the CDR3 DNA reads TGCGCCAGCAGCCAAGATATGAGCGGGGGGGCCTCAGAGACCCAGTACTTC. It specifies CASSQDMSGGASETQYF.

J is TRBJ2-7 and V is TRBV6-5, with 10 bases aligning to TRBD1. The V segment lost 6 bases and the J segment 2 bases; nucleotides outside the gene matches: 13. The CDR3 is 17 residues long. Germline V CDR1 and CDR2: MNHEY, SVGAGI. The CDR3 bases are TGTGCCAGCAGCTACGGATCTGGACAGGGGGGTGCCTACGAGCAGTACTTC. The encoded protein is CASSYGSGQGGAYEQYF.

This sequence joins TRBV5-1 and TRBJ1-1; 8 nucleotides match TRBD1. The CDR3 totals 15 residues. V lost 4 bases to trimming and J lost 4 bases; unmatched junction nucleotides: 9. Germline CDR1 reads SGHRS; CDR2 reads YFSETQ. Here the CDR3 reads CASSLVGTGTTEAFF. DNA of the CDR3: TGCGCCAGCAGCCTGGTCGGGACAGGAACCACTGAAGCTTTCTTT.